Listed below are T cell receptor beta chains from one sample, sequenced in a study of cytomegalovirus exposure and HLA in healthy donors. Clones were read by immunoSEQ multiplex PCR, and TCRdb kept only the in-frame ones, dropping some. The sample yields 50,000 to 60,000 clones, about three quarters seen once. The specimen was PBMCs. The receptor set was obtained from a man between 18 and 29 years old in good health and CMV-seronegative. The CDR3 runs from the conserved cysteine through the conserved F or W. The D gene is left open where the match is weak. Where a row states a size, it is once, few, many or the class of an expanded clone; other rows omit it.

j_call clone_size d_call v_call cdr3_nt cdr3_aa
TRBJ2-5 once TRBD1 TRBV6-5 TGTGCCAGCAGTTACTCGAGCTCAGGGGGCAAAGAGACCCAGTACTTC CASSYSSSGGKETQYF
TRBJ2-7 . . TRBV7-6 TGTGCCAGCAGCTTAGCCCACGGGAGCTCCTACGAGCAGTACTTC CASSLAHGSSYEQYF
TRBJ2-1 . TRBD2 TRBV29-1 TGCAGCGTGGGGGTGGGGGGACTAAACAATGAGCAGTTCTTC CSVGVGGLNNEQFF
TRBJ2-7 . TRBD1 TRBV28 TGTGCCAGCAGTTTAACGGGACAGACCTACGAGCAGTACTTC CASSLTGQTYEQYF
TRBJ1-1 few . TRBV6-5 TGTGCCAGCAGTTCACCCACATGGAACACTGAAGCTTTCTTT CASSSPTWNTEAFF
TRBJ2-7 . . TRBV10-3 TGTGCCATCAGTGAGCGGCCAGCGGTCTCCTACGAGCAGTACTTC CAISERPAVSYEQYF
TRBJ2-1 . . TRBV30 TGTGCCTGGAGTGTGGCTAGCAGGTATAATGAGCAGTTCTTC CAWSVASRYNEQFF
TRBJ2-7 . TRBD1 TRBV6-5 TGTGCCAGCAGTTGGGGACAGGGGATGGGCTACGAGCAGTACTTC CASSWGQGMGYEQYF
TRBJ2-5 . TRBD1 TRBV25-1 TGTGCCAGCAGACAGGGGCCGGAGACCCAGTACTTC CASRQGPETQYF
TRBJ2-1 . . TRBV4-2 TGTGCCAGCCGAACTGACGGGAATGAGCAGTTCTTC CASRTDGNEQFF
TRBJ1-5 . . TRBV5-6 TGTGCCAGCAGCCACCGACACAGCAGTCAGCCCCAGCATTTT CASSHRHSSQPQHF
TRBJ1-4 few . TRBV6-5 TGTGCCAGCAGCCCCTCGGGCGGGTCGTATGAAAAACTGTTTTTT CASSPSGGSYEKLFF
TRBJ2-3 . TRBD2 TRBV29-1 TGCAGCGTTGGGAGAAGGGGGACCTCCGGGACTAGCGGGAGGCAAAGCACAGATACGCAGTATTTT CSVGRRGTSGTSGRQSTDTQYF
TRBJ2-7 . . TRBV7-7 TGTGCTAGCAGTCTTGGGGACTCTAACTACGAGCAGTACTTC CASSLGDSNYEQYF
TRBJ2-1 . . TRBV28 TGTGCCAGCACCCAGGCTGGGCTAGGAGGCGACAAGGGTGAGCAGTTCTTC CASTQAGLGGDKGEQFF
TRBJ1-5 . TRBD1 TRBV19 TGTGCCAGTAGTCCGGACAGGGGGCATCAGCCCCAGCATTTT CASSPDRGHQPQHF
TRBJ1-2 . . TRBV6-5 TGTGCCAGCAGTTCCTTCGGGGGGCTCCTCTATGGCTACACCTTC CASSSFGGLLYGYTF
TRBJ2-2 . TRBD1 TRBV10-3 TGTGCCATCAGTCCTGACAGGGGGAATACCGGGGAGCTGTTTTTT CAISPDRGNTGELFF
TRBJ1-1 . TRBD1 TRBV11-2 TGTGCCAGCCGGGCAGGGGGTATTGAAGCTTTCTTT CASRAGGIEAFF
TRBJ1-1 once . TRBV11-2 TGTGCCAGCAGCCCCCTGGAGGGAAGTCGAGCTTTCTTT CASSPLEGSRAFF